The TCR beta chain under discussion was sequenced for a study of T cell responses to AZD1222 COVID-19 vaccine. Germline values: CDR1 MNHEY, CDR2 SMNVEV (reference sequence). V lost 6 bases, J lost 10 bases, and 9 bases stayed unmatched. This CDR3 contains 14 residues. Generated by immunoSEQ multiplex PCR, the TCRdb table keeps only in-frame clones and is missing some. The sample lists about 93,000 clones, roughly nine tenths occurring once. This specimen consisted of peripheral blood, obtained 28 days after the second AZD1222 dose. The sequence was obtained from an adult who received the AZD1222 COVID-19 vaccine. The rearrangement links TRBV27 to TRBJ1-2; 12 positions match TRBD1. The CDR3 region has the DNA TGTGCCAGCAGCGGGACAGGGGGCGGCCGCCTCTACACCTTC. It specifies CASSGTGGGRLYTF.